These 6 T cell receptor beta chains came from one sample sequenced in a study of blood T cell repertoires in COVID-19. Some clones are missing from TCRdb's copy, which holds only in-frame ones; the method was immunoSEQ multiplex PCR. The sample lists 55,000 to 90,000 clones; about 88% were seen once. Material for sequencing was peripheral blood. The receptors shown here come from a man aged 70-80 years with active COVID-19.

The chain uses TRBV11-2 and TRBJ1-4, with 7 bases lining up with TRBD1. Germline CDR1 is SGHAT and CDR2 is FQNNGV. V gave up 0 bases and J gave up 12 bases; unmatched junction bases: 4. This CDR3 is built from 13 residues. Here the CDR3 DNA reads TGTGCCAGCAGCTTAGATCGGGACAGCCAACTGTTTTTT. Protein: CASSLDRDSQLFF.

This clone appeared once. The chain links TRBV5-6 to TRBJ1-2; TRBD1 matches at 7 bases. Germline V lookup: CDR1 SGHDT, CDR2 YYEEEE. V trimming: 4 bases; J trimming: 4 bases; junction bases outside the gene matches: 4. This CDR3 contains 13 residues. The CDR3 region has the DNA TGTGCCAGCAGCGACACAGGGGCCTATGGCTACACCTTC. It yields the protein CASSDTGAYGYTF.

The gene calls are TRBV7-2 and TRBJ2-3, with D possibly being TRBD2 (5 bases). CDR3 size: 14 residues. Germline V lookup: CDR1 SGHTA, CDR2 FQGNSA. V gave up 5 bases and J gave up 1 base, with 10 bases separating them. In DNA, the CDR3 is TGTGCCAGCAGCCCCTGGACTCGCACAGATACGCAGTATTTT. Translating it yields CASSPWTRTDTQYF.

In this sample, this clone turned up once. The genes are TRBV4-1 and TRBJ2-5, with D possibly matching TRBD1 (5 bases). CDR1 MGHRA and CDR2 YSYEKL come from the germline V gene. The V and J ends lost 4 bases and 5 bases respectively, with 20 bases between them. CDR3 length: 16 amino acids. CDR3 region: CASSPKGVPMVETQYF. The CDR3 DNA sequence: TGCGCCAGCAGCCCAAAAGGGGTCCCGATGGTGGAGACCCAGTACTTC.

This chain links TRBV19 with TRBJ1-2; 8 bases fit TRBD1. CDR1 is LNHDA, CDR2 SQIVND, per germline (reference sequence). The CDR3 totals 14 residues. V trimming: 4 bases; J trimming: 7 bases; junction bases outside the gene matches: 8. The CDR3 coding sequence is TGTGCCAGTAGTACCCGGACAGGGAGTCGTGGCTACACCTTC. Translated, it gives CASSTRTGSRGYTF.

The chain couples TRBV28 to TRBJ2-3; D is ambiguous. The CDR3 loop spans 13 amino acids. V lost 6 bases to trimming and J lost 1 base, with 8 bases between them. Germline V CDR1 and CDR2: MDHEN, SYDVKM. The DNA for the CDR3 is TGTGCCAGCAGCCCCTCGGGCACAGATACGCAGTATTTT. It encodes CASSPSGTDTQYF.